Given below is one T cell receptor (beta chain) in context. TCRdb's copy holds only in-frame clones and misses some; the assay was immunoSEQ multiplex PCR. The data contain more than 150,000 clones, less than 95% of them singletons. The sample belongs to a study of T cell responses to AZD1222 COVID-19 vaccine. Trimming shortened V by 3 bases and J by 4 bases, and 13 bases separated the two germline ends. The CDR3 extends over 15 amino acids. Per germline, CDR1 SGHTA and CDR2 FQGTGA. The receptor was derived from an adult in good health. The sequences come from peripheral blood, collected on day 0 of AZD1222 vaccination. The V gene is TRBV7-3, the J gene TRBJ2-1; D is ambiguous. CDR3 coding DNA: TGTGCCAGCAGCTTCGGTAGCCTGAGGTACAATGAGCAGTTCTTC. Its translation: CASSFGSLRYNEQFF.